This T cell receptor beta chain was observed in a study of cytomegalovirus exposure and HLA in healthy donors. PCR employed 60 Vbeta and 13 Jbeta primers. TCRdb's copy holds only in-frame clones and misses some; the assay was immunoSEQ multiplex PCR. The data contain under 200,000 clones, about four fifths of them seen just once; the ten biggest clones take up 1.7%. Concerning this clone: Its target is not known.

Study findings and constraints: Fewer N-insertions (relative to the approximately 670-donor mean) were reportedly seen in an Asian-associated ancestry cluster in a later analysis. Both high specificity and high sensitivity reportedly marked the classifier's diagnosis of cytomegalovirus status.

This sequence was found in a woman aged 18-29 years in good health and CMV-seronegative. Sequenced: PBMCs.

For the CDR3, the DNA is TGTGCCAGCTCACATATGAATACAAACACTGAAGCTTTCTTT. The encoded protein is CASSHMNTNTEAFF. The rearrangement joins TRBV18 to TRBJ1-1, with D hard to call. CDR3 length: 14 residues. Germline V gene lookup returns CDR1 KGHSH and CDR2 LQKENI. The V and J ends lost 4 bases and 2 bases respectively, with 11 bases between them.